One and the same sample provided the 30 T cell receptor beta chains below, sequenced in a study of blood T cell repertoires in COVID-19. Profiled with immunoSEQ multiplex PCR; TCRdb holds only in-frame clones, not every one. The table lists about 140,000 clones, around 90% of them singletons. Sequencing was done on a sample of peripheral blood. These receptor sequences come from a man aged 60-69 years with active or convalescent COVID-19.

A remark on this clone: Other DNA sequences within the sample encode an identical CDR3. The chain carries TRBV19 and TRBJ2-2; D might be TRBD2 (6 bases). CDR3 length equals 13 residues. The V end lost 3 bases, the J end lost 4 bases, and 6 bases lay between the germline ends. Germline CDR1 LNHDA, CDR2 SQIVND (reference sequence). The CDR3 DNA reads as TGTGCCAGTAGTATCGGGGGCACCGGGGAGCTGTTTTTT. It is translated as CASSIGGTGELFF. The variable domain in full, with the rest retrieved from reference TRBV19 and TRBJ2-2, is DGGITQSPKYLFRKEGQNVTLSCEQNLNHDAMYWYRQDPGQGLRLIYYSQIVNDFQKGDIAEGYSVSREKKESFPLTVTSAQKNPTAFYLCASSIGGTGELFFGEGSRLTVL.

The chain employs TRBV12-3 or TRBV12-4 and TRBJ1-1; D is unclear. The CDR3 is 13 residues long. V lost 2 bases and J lost 6, with 10 bases in between. As DNA, the CDR3 is TGTGCCAGCAGTTTAACTAGGAGGGCTGAAGCTTTCTTT. This sequence encodes CASSLTRRAEAFF.

V gene TRBV28 combines with J gene TRBJ1-6; no clear D gene. In germline, CDR1 is MDHEN, CDR2 SYDVKM. This CDR3 is 14 amino acids long. Between the trimmed V and J ends, which lost 2 bases and 4 bases, there was a span of 6 bases. The CDR3 protein is CASSLPGYNSPLHF. DNA for the CDR3: TGTGCCAGCAGTTTACCAGGATATAATTCACCCCTCCACTTT. Full variable domain (missing parts from reference TRBV28 and TRBJ1-6): DVKVTQSSRYLVKRTGEKVFLECVQDMDHENMFWYRQDPGLGLRLIYFSYDVKMKEKGDIPEGYSVSREKKERFSLILESASTNQTSMYLCASSLPGYNSPLHFGNGTRLTVT.

V gene TRBV5-1 combines with J gene TRBJ2-5; 9 bases are a match to TRBD1. CDR3 size: 15 residues. The trim removed 2 bases at V and 5 bases at J, leaving 7 bases unmatched. Germline values: CDR1 SGHRS, CDR2 YFSETQ. The CDR3 DNA follows: TGCGCCAGCAGCTTACAGGGGGCGCGGGGGGAGACCCAGTACTTC. Residues: CASSLQGARGETQYF.

The chain is built from TRBV6-5 and TRBJ2-7, with 12 bases identical to TRBD2. V was clipped by 6 bases and J by 9 bases; unmatched bases: 9. In germline, CDR1 is MNHEY, CDR2 SVGAGI. This CDR3 is built from 14 residues. CDR3 loop: CASSRTSGMSPQYF. DNA of the CDR3: TGTGCCAGCAGCCGGACTAGCGGGATGAGCCCGCAGTACTTC.

This rearrangement joins TRBV28 to TRBJ2-3, with 8 positions matching TRBD2. The CDR3 spans 16 residues. CDR1 MDHEN and CDR2 SYDVKM come from the germline V gene. V shed 6 bases and J 2 bases; nucleotides not matched to a gene: 10. The CDR3 loop reads CASRSRGGVATDTQYF. As DNA, the CDR3 is TGTGCCAGCAGAAGCCGGGGGGGTGTAGCCACAGATACGCAGTATTTT.

This chain links TRBV4-3 with TRBJ2-3, with D perhaps matching TRBD2 (7 bases). Germline V CDR1 and CDR2: LGHNA, YSLEER. Trimming took off 1 base at V and 6 bases at J, with 14 bases between the two ends. CDR3 length: 15 amino acids. CDR3 DNA sequence: TGCGCCAGCAGCCAAGTTGGGGGGGCTAAGGATACGCAGTATTTT. Residues: CASSQVGGAKDTQYF.

The rearrangement joins TRBV27 to TRBJ2-2; D perhaps matches TRBD2 (5 bases). The CDR3 is 13 amino acids. The germline V gene encodes CDR1 MNHEY and CDR2 SMNVEV (reference sequence). V was clipped by 0 bases and J by 8 bases, with 7 bases between them. CDR3 DNA sequence: TGTGCCAGCAGTTTATCCCGGGAAGGGGAGCTGTTTTTT. Its translation is CASSLSREGELFF.

The rearrangement links TRBV5-5 to TRBJ1-5; D possibly corresponds to TRBD1 (6 bases). The CDR3 is 17 amino acids. Per the germline V gene, CDR1 is SGHKS and CDR2 is YYEKEE (reference sequence). V was shortened by 0 bases and J by 7 bases, with 20 bases between the two germline ends. CDR3 coding DNA: TGTGCCAGCAGCTTGGCGGCAGGGGAGGGTCCCAAACAGCCCCAGCATTTT. This codes for CASSLAAGEGPKQPQHF.

V and J are TRBV19 and TRBJ1-2, with TRBD1 matching 8 bases. This CDR3 comprises 14 residues. The J segment lost 4 bases and the V segment lost 3 bases, leaving 4 bases of the junction unmatched. Germline-derived CDR1 and CDR2 are LNHDA and SQIVND (reference sequence). CDR3 bases: TGTGCCAGTAGTATCGGACAGGGAACCTATGGCTACACCTTC. Its translation is CASSIGQGTYGYTF.

The CDR3 region has the DNA TGTGCCAGCAGCTTGGGGTTAGCAATGGGTCCTACGCGGGGCTACACCTTC. Translation gives CASSLGLAMGPTRGYTF. The rearrangement joins TRBV5-6 to TRBJ1-2; D uncertain. The CDR3 is 17 amino acids. The germline V gene has CDR1 SGHDT and CDR2 YYEEEE. The V and J ends lost 0 bases and 8 bases respectively, with 23 bases between them.

The J gene is TRBJ1-2, the V gene TRBV24-1, with D perhaps TRBD1 (5 bases). V was cut by 4 bases and J by 7 bases, with 18 bases left in between. CDR1 and CDR2 from the germline V gene are KGHDR and SFDVKD. This CDR3 region has 15 residues. This CDR3 reads CATSDPRQPASGYTF. Written as DNA, the CDR3 is TGTGCCACCAGTGACCCTAGACAGCCTGCCTCTGGCTACACCTTC.

This clone was seen a handful of times. This chain links TRBV19 with TRBJ2-7, with D perhaps matching TRBD1 (6 bases). Germline V gene data show CDR1 as LNHDA and CDR2 as SQIVND (reference sequence). V lost 6 bases and J lost 2, with 11 bases in between. This CDR3 is built from 13 residues. The CDR3, as DNA: TGTGCCAGTAGCCGACAGGAAACCTACGAGCAGTACTTC. Its translation: CASSRQETYEQYF. The variable domain in full, with the rest retrieved from reference TRBV19 and TRBJ2-7, is DGGITQSPKYLFRKEGQNVTLSCEQNLNHDAMYWYRQDPGQGLRLIYYSQIVNDFQKGDIAEGYSVSREKKESFPLTVTSAQKNPTAFYLCASSRQETYEQYFGPGTRLTVT.

V is TRBV7-2 and J is TRBJ2-4; TRBD2 agrees at 12 bases. With 4 bases clipped from V and 0 bases from J, the junction kept 10 bases outside the gene matches. Germline V gene sequence: CDR1 SGHTA, CDR2 FQGNSA. The CDR3 is made up of 19 amino acids. The DNA of the CDR3 is TGTGCCAGCAGCTCCCCGACTAGCGGGAGAGAGCTAGCCAAAAACATTCAGTACTTC. The encoded protein is CASSSPTSGRELAKNIQYF.

This sequence joins TRBV3-1 (or the pseudogene TRBV3-2) and TRBJ1-5, with D possibly TRBD1 on 5 matching bases. V was clipped by 4 bases and J by 1 base, with 11 bases between them. Germline values: CDR1 LGHDT, CDR2 YNNKEL (reference sequence). The CDR3 has 15 amino acids. CDR3 residues: CASSPGGVSNQPQHF. Here the CDR3 DNA reads TGTGCCAGCAGCCCCGGGGGGGTGAGCAATCAGCCCCAGCATTTT.

The chain has TRBV7-2 and TRBJ2-1; D uncertain. The V end lost 3 bases, the J end lost 7 bases, and 13 bases lay between the germline ends. This CDR3 region has 14 residues. Germline CDR1 is SGHTA and CDR2 is FQGNSA. The CDR3 nucleotides are TGTGCCAGCAGCTTGACTTCGTCTCGGAATGAGCAGTTCTTC. Translated: CASSLTSSRNEQFF.

The rearrangement links TRBV5-4 to TRBJ2-3; perhaps TRBD2 as D (5 bases). Germline loops: CDR1 SGHNT, CDR2 YYREEE (reference sequence). The V gene lost 0 bases and the J gene lost 0 bases, with 17 bases spanning the gap. The CDR3 covers 18 residues. The DNA for the CDR3 is TGTGCCAGCAGCTTGGGAGTAACCGCGCGGACTAGCACAGATACGCAGTATTTT. Translated, it gives CASSLGVTARTSTDTQYF.

The rearrangement joins TRBV5-1 to TRBJ2-5; a weak D match, TRBD1 (6 bases). Trimming cost V 4 bases and J 1 base, with 11 bases left between them. CDR1 and CDR2 (germline): SGHRS, YFSETQ. This CDR3 spans 14 amino acids. CDR3 nucleotide sequence: TGCGCCAGCAGCCCAAGGGGGTTCCAAGAGACCCAGTACTTC. It translates to CASSPRGFQETQYF. Full variable domain (outside the CDR3, taken from reference TRBV5-1 and TRBJ2-5): KAGVTQTPRYLIKTRGQQVTLSCSPISGHRSVSWYQQTPGQGLQFLFEYFSETQRNKGNFPGRFSGRQFSNSRSEMNVSTLELGDSALYLCASSPRGFQETQYFGPGTRLLVL.

The V and J genes are TRBV18 and TRBJ2-2; TRBD2 matches 14 bases. Unmatched junction bases numbered 7, after V lost 1 base and J lost 3 bases. This CDR3 has 19 residues. The germline V gene encodes CDR1 KGHSH and CDR2 LQKENI. The CDR3 protein is CASSPQLPGLAGDTGELFF. The CDR3 DNA reads as TGTGCCAGCTCACCACAGCTCCCGGGACTAGCGGGAGACACCGGGGAGCTGTTTTTT.

This chain links TRBV7-9 with TRBJ1-1; 9 nucleotides match TRBD1. Germline V gene lookup returns CDR1 SEHNR and CDR2 FQNEAQ (reference sequence). V was pared by 1 base and J by 5 bases, with 5 bases of the junction left unmatched. This CDR3 has 15 amino acids. The CDR3 spells CASSLGDREITEAFF. CDR3 sequence (DNA): TGTGCCAGCAGCTTAGGGGACAGGGAGATTACTGAAGCTTTCTTT.

This chain joins TRBV5-1 and TRBJ1-1, with 9 bases that match TRBD1. From germline, CDR1 is SGHRS and CDR2 YFSETQ. Germline trimming cut 4 bases from V and 4 bases from J; bases unmatched to any gene: 8. This CDR3 region has 15 residues. CDR3 protein: CASSVNRGHGTEAFF. As DNA, the CDR3 is TGCGCCAGCAGCGTGAACAGGGGGCACGGCACTGAAGCTTTCTTT.

This chain connects TRBV6-5 to TRBJ1-6; perhaps TRBD1 as D (5 bases). Trimming left V 2 bases short and J 10 bases short, with 12 bases between. This CDR3 is built from 14 residues. In germline, CDR1 is MNHEY, CDR2 SVGAGI. The CDR3 DNA sequence: TGTGCCAGCAGTTACCAGGGAAGTGGCTCACCCCTCCACTTT. Translation gives CASSYQGSGSPLHF.

This clone was observed a handful of times. The CDR3 region is CASRPFGTEPYEQYF. The CDR3 bases are TGTGCCAGCAGACCGTTCGGGACAGAACCCTACGAGCAGTACTTC. This chain links TRBV7-9 with TRBJ2-7; 7 bases fit TRBD1. The CDR3 is 15 amino acids. Per the germline V gene, CDR1 is SEHNR and CDR2 is FQNEAQ (reference sequence). Trimming cost V 6 bases and J 2 bases; bases outside gene matches: 10. The whole variable domain, filled in from reference TRBV7-9 and TRBJ2-7, reads DTGVSQNPRHKITKRGQNVTFRCDPISEHNRLYWYRQTLGQGPEFLTYFQNEAQLEKSRLLSDRFSAERPKGSFSTLEIQRTEQGDSAMYLCASRPFGTEPYEQYFGPGTRLTVT.

CDR3 sequence reads: CASIPSGSSYEQYF. For the CDR3, the DNA is TGTGCCAGCATCCCAAGCGGGAGCTCCTACGAGCAGTACTTC. V is TRBV6-5 and J is TRBJ2-7, with 8 bases fitting TRBD2. After removal of 7 bases from V and 0 bases from J, the junction contained 5 bases not matched to a gene. Germline CDR1 MNHEY, CDR2 SVGAGI. The CDR3 is 14 residues long.

As regards this clone: The same CDR3 is also encoded by other DNA sequences in this sample. The chain couples TRBV6-5 to TRBJ1-5; D unresolved. Germline V CDR1 and CDR2: MNHEY, SVGAGI. V shed 4 bases and J shed 4 bases, with 5 bases lying between them. The CDR3 has 12 amino acids. This CDR3 reads CASSSGNQPQHF. The CDR3 bases are TGTGCCAGCAGTTCGGGGAATCAGCCCCAGCATTTT.

The genes are TRBV27 and TRBJ2-7; tentative D call: TRBD1 (6 bases). Between the trimmed V and J ends, which lost 6 bases and 4 bases, there was a span of 22 bases. The CDR3 is made up of 16 amino acids. In germline, CDR1 is MNHEY, CDR2 SMNVEV (reference sequence). The CDR3 nucleotides are TGTGCCAGCAGCCAGGGGTATTCCTACAGGGATTACGAGCAGTACTTC. Amino acid sequence: CASSQGYSYRDYEQYF.

This chain connects TRBV19 to TRBJ1-3; no clear D. The CDR3 covers 13 residues. Trimming removed 5 bases at V and 2 bases at J, with 7 bases between. Germline values: CDR1 LNHDA, CDR2 SQIVND (reference sequence). The CDR3 protein is CASSSSPGNTIYF. In nucleotides, the CDR3 is TGTGCCAGTAGTTCCTCCCCTGGAAACACCATATATTTT.

The chain links TRBV19 to TRBJ1-2, with TRBD1 matching over 8 bases. The J segment lost 7 bases and the V segment lost 10 bases, leaving 17 bases of the junction unmatched. Germline V lookup: CDR1 LNHDA, CDR2 SQIVND (reference sequence). The CDR3 covers 15 residues. The CDR3, as DNA: TGTGCCACCCTGACATATAGGGCAGGGGGCTCTGGCTACACCTTC. This gives the protein CATLTYRAGGSGYTF.

This clone has more than one count but fewer than ten. This rearrangement joins TRBV28 to TRBJ1-1, with TRBD1 matching over 8 bases. Germline CDR1 is MDHEN and CDR2 is SYDVKM. V was pared by 10 bases and J by 5 bases, with 9 bases of the junction left unmatched. This CDR3 region has 13 residues. In DNA form, the CDR3 reads TGTGCCACTTCGGGACAGGCGGGGACTGAAGCTTTCTTT. Its translation: CATSGQAGTEAFF.

The gene calls are TRBV19 and TRBJ1-6; TRBD1 aligns across 7 bases. The germline V gene encodes CDR1 LNHDA and CDR2 SQIVND (reference sequence). The CDR3 runs to 14 residues. Trimming at V came to 4 bases and at J to 9 bases, leaving 6 bases not matched to a gene. CDR3 loop: CASSTDRELSPLHF. In DNA, the CDR3 is TGTGCCAGTAGTACCGACAGGGAGCTTTCACCCCTCCACTTT.